This entry lists 24 T cell receptor beta chains sequenced from one sample in a study of cytomegalovirus exposure and HLA in healthy donors. Generated by immunoSEQ multiplex PCR, the TCRdb table keeps only in-frame clones and is missing some. There are approximately 170,000 clones in the sample; roughly 83% occur only once, and more than 8.5% lies in the top ten. Sequenced material: PBMCs. The receptor set was obtained from a man in his thirties or forties in good health and CMV-seropositive.

The chain links TRBV5-6 to TRBJ2-1, with TRBD1 matching 9 bases. The V segment lost 9 bases and the J segment 8 bases; nucleotides outside the gene matches: 9. This CDR3 contains 13 residues. The germline V gene encodes CDR1 SGHDT and CDR2 YYEEEE. Here the CDR3 reads CATTLNRGHEQFF. CDR3 sequence (DNA): TGTGCCACGACCCTGAACAGGGGGCATGAGCAGTTCTTC.

This clone was detected once. The chain couples TRBV5-1 to TRBJ2-7; possible D gene TRBD1, 5 bases. This CDR3 contains 14 residues. V was shortened by 4 bases and J by 4 bases, with 15 bases between the two germline ends. From germline, CDR1 is SGHRS and CDR2 YFSETQ. CDR3 residues: CASSESYQGYEQYF. CDR3 in DNA: TGCGCCAGCAGCGAATCCTACCAGGGTTACGAGCAGTACTTC.

The rearrangement links TRBV7-2 to TRBJ1-3; TRBD1 matches at 8 bases. CDR3 length equals 14 residues. Germline assignment: CDR1 SGHTA and CDR2 FQGNSA. Trimming cost V 3 bases and J 6 bases; bases outside gene matches: 4. CDR3 amino acids: CASSFWTGQNTIYF. The CDR3 DNA is TGTGCCAGCAGCTTCTGGACAGGGCAAAACACCATATATTTT.

The V gene is TRBV19, the J gene TRBJ2-3, with a weak D call TRBD2 (6 bases). CDR3 length: 16 residues. V was cut by 4 bases and J by 2 bases, with 16 bases left in between. Germline assignment: CDR1 LNHDA and CDR2 SQIVND (reference sequence). CDR3 region: CASSNPIWGVTDTQYF. DNA for the CDR3: TGTGCCAGTAGTAACCCCATATGGGGGGTCACAGATACGCAGTATTTT.

The V call is TRBV4-1, the J call TRBJ2-6; D may be TRBD1 (5 bases). The V end was cut by 1 base, the J end by 0 bases, with 10 bases between. From germline, CDR1 is MGHRA and CDR2 YSYEKL. The CDR3 length is 17 residues. DNA for the CDR3: TGCGCCAGCAGCCAAGCAGGGCGCCACTCTGGGGCCAACGTCCTGACTTTC. Encoded protein: CASSQAGRHSGANVLTF.

This sequence joins TRBV5-1 and TRBJ2-1; TRBD1 matches at 10 bases. CDR1 SGHRS and CDR2 YFSETQ come from the germline V gene. This CDR3 region has 17 residues. The V gene end was trimmed by 4 bases and the J gene end by 8 bases; junction bases not matched to a gene: 15. CDR3 residues: CASSVSSGTGVPDEQFF. The CDR3 nucleotides are TGCGCCAGCAGCGTCTCCTCCGGGACAGGGGTCCCGGATGAGCAGTTCTTC.

This clone was counted only a few times. This rearrangement joins TRBV5-1 to TRBJ1-1, with D hard to call. Trimming stripped 0 bases from V and 8 bases from J, with 14 bases between. This CDR3 contains 14 residues. Per the germline V gene, CDR1 is SGHRS and CDR2 is YFSETQ. The CDR3 sequence: CASSLGSWRTEAFF. The CDR3 bases are TGCGCCAGCAGCTTGGGGTCGTGGAGGACGGAAGCTTTCTTT.

J is TRBJ1-4 and V is TRBV5-1; TRBD1 might be the D (6 bases). Trimming shortened V by 2 bases and J by 5 bases, and 16 bases separated the two germline ends. The CDR3 spans 16 residues. Germline V gene data show CDR1 as SGHRS and CDR2 as YFSETQ. The DNA of the CDR3 is TGCGCCAGCAGCTTTTTACCCCAGGGGACAAATGAAAAACTGTTTTTT. Amino acid sequence: CASSFLPQGTNEKLFF.

V is TRBV15 and J is TRBJ2-7; 12 bases fit TRBD2. J was trimmed by 3 bases and V by 3 bases; bases with no gene match: 3. This CDR3 region has 15 residues. Germline CDR1 reads LNHNV; CDR2 reads YYDKDF (reference sequence). CDR3 in amino acids: CATSSTSGGYYEQYF. The CDR3 DNA sequence: TGTGCCACCAGCAGCACTAGCGGGGGGTACTACGAGCAGTACTTC.

This clone was observed a single time. This sequence joins TRBV7-2 and TRBJ1-6; 8 nucleotides match TRBD1. The junction had 11 bases not matched to a gene; V was cut back by 5 bases and J by 11 bases. The CDR3 is made up of 15 amino acids. Germline-derived CDR1 and CDR2 are SGHTA and FQGNSA. This CDR3 reads CASSIGTGRFTPLHF. In nucleotides, the CDR3 is TGTGCCAGCAGCATAGGGACAGGACGATTTACACCCCTCCACTTT.

The chain links TRBV28 to TRBJ1-4; possibly TRBD1 for D (6 bases). Germline loops: CDR1 MDHEN, CDR2 SYDVKM. The CDR3 consists of 15 residues. V was cut by 3 bases and J by 8 bases, with 16 bases left in between. The CDR3 nucleotides read TGTGCCAGCAGTTTGGTCCAGGGGATAGGCGAAAAACTGTTTTTT. Encoded protein: CASSLVQGIGEKLFF.

In its sample, this clone was seen once. The V call is TRBV7-9, the J call TRBJ1-1, with D maybe TRBD1 (6 bases). Germline-derived CDR1 and CDR2 are SEHNR and FQNEAQ (reference sequence). This CDR3 region has 14 residues. The V end was cut by 1 base, the J end by 7 bases, with 13 bases between. The CDR3 DNA is TGTGCCAGCAGCTTAGGAGGGACACACGGTGAAGCTTTCTTT. Protein: CASSLGGTHGEAFF.

The chain links TRBV5-6 to TRBJ2-7; D is ambiguous. V gave up 1 base and J gave up 4 bases, with 15 bases separating them. The germline V gene encodes CDR1 SGHDT and CDR2 YYEEEE. CDR3 length: 15 residues. The CDR3 sequence is CASSLYGQLAYEQYF. CDR3 sequence (DNA): TGTGCCAGCAGCTTGTATGGTCAGTTAGCTTACGAGCAGTACTTC.

The V call is TRBV6-5, the J call TRBJ1-1; no definite D call. V was pared by 2 bases and J by 1 base, with 11 bases between. The CDR3 totals 15 residues. Germline V gives CDR1 MNHEY, CDR2 SVGAGI. The CDR3 here is CASSYESRGNTEAFF. CDR3 sequence (DNA): TGTGCCAGCAGTTACGAATCTCGGGGGAACACTGAAGCTTTCTTT.

The V and J genes are TRBV28 and TRBJ1-4; 8 bases line up with TRBD1. The CDR3 extends over 15 amino acids. Germline CDR1 MDHEN, CDR2 SYDVKM. V trimming: 3 bases; J trimming: 8 bases; junction bases outside the gene matches: 8. The CDR3 DNA reads TGTGCCAGCAGTTTGGGCAGGGGGCGCGAGGAAAAACTGTTTTTT. It encodes CASSLGRGREEKLFF.

The J gene is TRBJ1-1, the V gene TRBV7-3, with D possibly matching TRBD1 (6 bases). V lost 2 bases, J lost 5 bases, and 12 bases lay in between. The CDR3 runs 14 residues. Germline lookup yields CDR1 SGHTA and CDR2 FQGTGA. The CDR3 protein is CASSLGGGWTEAFF. CDR3 nucleotide sequence: TGTGCCAGCAGCTTAGGCGGGGGCTGGACTGAAGCTTTCTTT. The variable domain in full, completed from reference TRBV7-3 and TRBJ1-1, reads GAGVSQTPSNKVTEKGKYVELRCDPISGHTALYWYRQSLGQGPEFLIYFQGTGAADDSGLPNDRFFAVRPEGSVSTLKIQRTERGDSAVYLCASSLGGGWTEAFFGQGTRLTVV.

The chain uses TRBV7-6 and TRBJ2-7; 9 bases match TRBD1. This CDR3 has 16 amino acids. The V and J ends lost 1 base and 4 bases, in that order; junction bases with no gene match: 8. CDR1 and CDR2 from the germline V gene are SGHVS and FNYEAQ. As DNA, the CDR3 is TGTGCCAGCAGCTTAGTAACAGGGGGCGGTTTTTACGAGCAGTACTTC. Its translation is CASSLVTGGGFYEQYF.

The chain uses TRBV25-1 and TRBJ1-4; D unclear. CDR1 and CDR2 from the germline V gene are MGHDK and SYGVNS. CDR3 length: 13 residues. Between the trimmed V and J ends, which lost 4 bases and 3 bases, there was a span of 6 bases. The CDR3: CASSAPANEKLFF. CDR3 nucleotides: TGTGCCAGCAGTGCTCCGGCTAATGAAAAACTGTTTTTT.

The chain combines TRBV12-5 with TRBJ2-2; maybe TRBD1 (6 bases). The germline V gene has CDR1 LGHNT and CDR2 FRNRAP. The CDR3 loop spans 14 amino acids. The ends were cut back, 1 base at V and 6 bases at J, with 9 bases in the middle. Here the CDR3 DNA reads TGTGCTAGTGGTTTGGGTCGACAGGCCGGGGAGCTGTTTTTT. Encoded protein: CASGLGRQAGELFF.

The chain carries TRBV2 and TRBJ2-7; 7 nucleotides match TRBD1. The CDR3 is 16 amino acids. After removal of 7 bases from V and 3 bases from J, the junction contained 15 bases not matched to a gene. Germline CDR1 is SNHLY and CDR2 is FYNNEI. The DNA for the CDR3 is TGTGCCAGCAATCCCCCCAGAGACAGGGAAGGCTACGAGCAGTACTTC. Translated, it gives CASNPPRDREGYEQYF. The full variable domain, completed using reference TRBV2 and TRBJ2-7, is EPEVTQTPSHQVTQMGQEVILRCVPISNHLYFYWYRQILGQKVEFLVSFYNNEISEKSEIFDDQFSVERPDGSNFTLKIRSTKLEDSAMYFCASNPPRDREGYEQYFGPGTRLTVT.

J is TRBJ1-2 and V is TRBV6-5; 7 bases agree with TRBD1. CDR1 and CDR2 (germline): MNHEY, SVGAGI. The V gene end was trimmed by 6 bases and the J gene end by 4 bases; junction bases not matched to a gene: 2. CDR3 size: 12 residues. CDR3 DNA: TGTGCCAGCAGCAGACAGGGCTATGGCTACACCTTC. Amino acid sequence: CASSRQGYGYTF.

The chain is built from TRBV4-3 and TRBJ1-3; no definite D call. The V gene lost 0 bases and the J gene lost 4 bases, with 13 bases spanning the gap. The CDR3 is made up of 16 amino acids. CDR1 LGHNA and CDR2 YSLEER come from the germline V gene. The DNA of the CDR3 is TGCGCCAGCAGCCAAGATGCGGGCGCGAGGGGAAACACCATATATTTT. The encoded protein is CASSQDAGARGNTIYF.

The CDR3 reads CASSSGGGNTEAFF. In nucleotides, the CDR3 is TGTGCCAGCAGCTCCGGGGGTGGGAACACTGAAGCTTTCTTT. This chain uses TRBV28 with TRBJ1-1; D perhaps matches TRBD1 (5 bases). This CDR3 contains 14 residues. V lost 6 bases to trimming and J lost 1 base, with 12 bases between them. Germline V gene data show CDR1 as MDHEN and CDR2 as SYDVKM.

V gene TRBV4-3 combines with J gene TRBJ2-3; TRBD2 agrees at 7 bases. CDR3 length: 16 amino acids. Germline values: CDR1 LGHNA, CDR2 YSLEER. J lost 1 base, V lost 5 bases, and 9 bases had no gene match. In DNA, the CDR3 is TGCGCCAGCAGCGCCGGAAGCGGGGACCGCACAGATACGCAGTATTTT. The encoded protein is CASSAGSGDRTDTQYF.